The 25 T cell receptor beta chains presented below share a single source sample, sequenced in a study of T-cell reconstitution after alpha-beta-depleted transplantation in children. General study results and limits: Most T-cell counts and diversity one year after the transplant came from T cells that were newly produced.

Unique molecular identifiers were built into the TCRbeta library. TCRdb ran MiXCR on the PCR reads and lists one entry per CDR3 protein. The sample carries 330,000 or so distinct CDR3 sequences, 6% to 10% recorded once. Their target antigens are unknown. The sequencing used peripheral blood, collected 360 days after TCRalphabeta/CD19-depleted stem cell transplant. Source of these receptors: a female patient aged 2 to 10 who had a stem cell transplant for Fanconi anemia, so the T cells may come from the graft donor.

This clonotype was seen ten or more times. This chain links TRBV29-1 with TRBJ2-1, with 9 bases lining up with TRBD2. V lost 3 bases, J lost 9 bases, and 6 bases stayed unmatched. The germline V gene encodes CDR1 SQVTM and CDR2 ANQGSEA. The CDR3 sequence is 13 residues long. DNA for the CDR3: TGCAGCGTTGAGCCTAGCGGGAATGGTGAGCAGTTCTTC. This encodes CSVEPSGNGEQFF.

Only a few counts were recorded for this clonotype. The gene calls are TRBV12-3 or TRBV12-4 and TRBJ1-5; a possible D gene is TRBD1 (5 bases). The CDR3 is made up of 17 amino acids. V lost 6 bases, J lost 0 bases, and 18 bases lay in between. The chain's CDR3 is CASSFGTGEISNQPQHF. The CDR3 nucleotides are TGTGCCAGCAGCTTTGGGACCGGGGAGATTAGCAATCAGCCCCAGCATTTT.

This clonotype was observed at least ten times. The chain recombines TRBV5-1 with TRBJ2-3; 9 bases agree with TRBD1. The CDR3 covers 16 residues. Losses at the gene ends were 1 base for V and 5 bases for J; bases not matched to a gene: 8. CDR1 is SGHRS and CDR2 is YFSETQ in the germline V gene. CDR3 in amino acids: CASSLWDRANVDTQYF. CDR3 DNA: TGCGCCAGCAGCTTGTGGGACAGGGCAAACGTAGATACGCAGTATTTT.

This clonotype came up many times. The J gene is TRBJ1-1, the V gene TRBV7-2, with 9 positions matching TRBD1. The length of the CDR3 is 14 residues. The germline CDR1 and CDR2 sequences are SGHTA and FQGNSA. The V gene end was trimmed by 4 bases and the J gene end by 5 bases; junction bases not matched to a gene: 5. CDR3 residues: CASSSRQGGTEAFF. Written as DNA, the CDR3 is TGTGCCAGCAGCTCGCGACAGGGGGGGACTGAAGCTTTCTTT.

In this sample, this clonotype turned up many times. The CDR3, as DNA: TGCGCCAGCAGCTCCCGGGACAGCAATATGAACACTGAAGCTTTCTTT. This codes for CASSSRDSNMNTEAFF. This chain links TRBV5-1 with TRBJ1-1; 7 bases are shared with TRBD1. CDR3 length: 16 residues. V gave up 3 bases and J gave up 0 bases; unmatched junction bases: 8. Germline assignment: CDR1 SGHRS and CDR2 YFSETQ.

There are a few counts of this clonotype. The chain combines TRBV6-1 with TRBJ2-2; TRBD2 matches 10 bases. CDR1 MNHNS and CDR2 SASEGT come from the germline V gene. V was clipped by 5 bases and J by 4 bases; unmatched bases: 1. The CDR3 totals 14 residues. The CDR3 DNA is TGTGCCAGCAGTAGCGGGAGGGCCACCGGGGAGCTGTTTTTT. Its protein product is CASSSGRATGELFF.

The chain uses TRBV12-5 and TRBJ2-2; TRBD1 matches 8 bases. CDR3 length: 15 residues. Germline CDR1 reads LGHNT; CDR2 reads FRNRAP. V lost 4 bases and J lost 1; bases outside the gene matches: 2. The CDR3 nucleotides are TGTGCTAGTGGTTGGGGGACAGGGAACACCGGGGAGCTGTTTTTT. Protein: CASGWGTGNTGELFF.

This clonotype was counted many times. The rearrangement uses TRBV7-6 and TRBJ2-3; D is undetermined. Germline V CDR1 and CDR2: SGHVS, FNYEAQ. Trimming left V 2 bases short and J 2 bases short, with 5 bases between. This CDR3 region has 13 residues. The CDR3 region has the DNA TGTGCCAGCAGCTTACCCAACACAGATACGCAGTATTTT. This codes for CASSLPNTDTQYF.

The chain couples TRBV20-1 to TRBJ1-2; weak D call: TRBD1 (6 bases). The V end was cut by 2 bases, the J end by 4 bases, with 11 bases between. CDR1 and CDR2 (germline): DFQATT, SNEGSKA (reference sequence). The CDR3 sequence is 13 residues long. The CDR3 reads CSARQGTGYGYTF. The CDR3 DNA sequence: TGCAGTGCTAGACAGGGGACCGGCTATGGCTACACCTTC.

In this sample, this clonotype turned up many times. The gene calls are TRBV4-2 and TRBJ2-1; 7 bases line up with TRBD2. Per germline, CDR1 LGHNA and CDR2 YNFKEQ. After removal of 2 bases from V and 5 bases from J, the junction contained 9 bases not matched to a gene. This CDR3 is 16 amino acids long. The CDR3 protein is CASSQTGTTHDNEQFF. The CDR3 DNA sequence: TGTGCCAGCAGCCAAACCGGGACTACCCACGACAATGAGCAGTTCTTC.

This clonotype came up many times. The V gene is TRBV12-3 or TRBV12-4, the J gene TRBJ2-3; 13 bases align to TRBD2. With 5 bases clipped from V and 0 bases from J, the junction kept 11 bases outside the gene matches. This CDR3 is 19 amino acids long. CDR3 residues: CASSPMGLAGPPSTDTQYF. CDR3 DNA sequence: TGTGCCAGCAGTCCCATGGGACTAGCGGGGCCCCCTAGCACAGATACGCAGTATTTT.

In this sample, this clonotype turned up a few times. This rearrangement joins TRBV5-4 to TRBJ2-5, with a possible D match to TRBD1 (6 bases). The V end was cut by 0 bases, the J end by 6 bases, with 12 bases between. The V gene's germline CDR1 is SGHNT and CDR2 YYREEE (reference sequence). This CDR3 has 14 amino acids. CDR3 sequence reads: CASSLAGGTKTQYF. The CDR3 bases are TGTGCCAGCAGCTTGGCTGGGGGCACTAAGACCCAGTACTTC.

The genes are TRBV7-3 and TRBJ2-7; TRBD1 matches at 9 bases. This CDR3 spans 14 amino acids. CDR1 is SGHTA, CDR2 FQGTGA, per germline. The J segment lost 6 bases and the V segment lost 5 bases, leaving 8 bases of the junction unmatched. CDR3: CASSRDRDVCEQYF. The DNA for the CDR3 is TGTGCCAGCAGCCGGGACAGGGATGTCTGCGAGCAGTACTTC.

The chain employs TRBV9 and TRBJ2-7; 9 positions agree with TRBD1. Germline lookup yields CDR1 SGDLS and CDR2 YYNGEE. CDR3 length: 14 residues. The V segment lost 6 bases and the J segment 6 bases; nucleotides outside the gene matches: 10. Here the CDR3 DNA reads TGTGCCAGCACCCCAGGGACAGGGCCCTCCGAGCAGTACTTC. This codes for CASTPGTGPSEQYF.

This clonotype was seen at least ten times. V gene TRBV4-2 combines with J gene TRBJ2-1, with a tentative D call TRBD2 (5 bases). The CDR3 length is 16 residues. The V end lost 0 bases, the J end lost 5 bases, and 14 bases lay between the germline ends. Looked up from germline, CDR1 is LGHNA and CDR2 is YNFKEQ. DNA for the CDR3: TGTGCCAGCAGCCAAGATCGACCGTTCGGGGACAATGAGCAGTTCTTC. Encoded protein: CASSQDRPFGDNEQFF.

This clonotype was counted many times. The chain couples TRBV7-9 to TRBJ1-2, with unresolved D. Germline V gene data show CDR1 as SEHNR and CDR2 as FQNEAQ (reference sequence). The ends were cut back, 1 base at V and 7 bases at J, with 7 bases in the middle. The CDR3 runs 12 residues. CDR3 residues: CASSLEAGGYTF. The DNA for the CDR3 is TGTGCCAGCAGCTTAGAAGCAGGTGGCTACACCTTC.

There are many counts of this clonotype. The CDR3: CASGLDRETQYF. DNA for the CDR3: TGTGCTAGTGGTTTGGACCGGGAGACCCAGTACTTC. The chain couples TRBV12-5 to TRBJ2-5; D remains ambiguous. This CDR3 comprises 12 residues. Trimming took 1 base from V and 5 from J, leaving 5 bases between them. The germline V gene encodes CDR1 LGHNT and CDR2 FRNRAP.

In regard to this clonotype: The CDR3 carries no conserved terminal phenylalanine or tryptophan, so it likely arises from a read error. The chain couples TRBV4-3 to TRBJ1-2; 7 nucleotides agree with TRBD1. This CDR3 comprises 15 residues. Germline CDR1 is LGHNA and CDR2 is YSLEER. V was pared by 4 bases and J by 0 bases, with 5 bases of the junction left unmatched. For the CDR3, the DNA is TGCGCCAGCAGCCCGGACAGGCCTTCTAACTATGGCTACACCGTC. This gives the protein CASSPDRPSNYGYTV.

This clonotype was detected ten times or more. The J gene is TRBJ2-7, the V gene TRBV3-1; 8 bases fit TRBD2. The germline gives CDR1 LGHDT, CDR2 YNNKEL (reference sequence). This CDR3 spans 18 amino acids. With 0 bases clipped from V and 3 bases from J, the junction kept 13 bases outside the gene matches. Written as DNA, the CDR3 is TGTGCCAGCAGCCAAGAAGGTTATGGACTAGCAGTCTTCTACGAGCAGTACTTC. As protein: CASSQEGYGLAVFYEQYF.

The chain combines TRBV5-1 with TRBJ2-1, with D possibly called TRBD1 or TRBD2 (6 bases each). Trimming left V 1 base short and J 7 bases short, with 15 bases between. The germline CDR1 and CDR2 sequences are SGHRS and YFSETQ. The CDR3 is 15 amino acids. This CDR3 is CASSLSTGAPNEQFF. Here the CDR3 DNA reads TGCGCCAGCAGCTTGTCGACGGGGGCCCCTAATGAGCAGTTCTTC.

The CDR3 nucleotides are TGTGCCAGCAGCTTCGCCCGACTAGCGGGTAATGAGCAGTTCTTC. Protein product: CASSFARLAGNEQFF. J is TRBJ2-1 and V is TRBV7-9, with 10 bases that match TRBD2. The CDR3 runs 15 residues. The germline V gene encodes CDR1 SEHNR and CDR2 FQNEAQ (reference sequence). The J segment lost 7 bases and the V segment lost 3 bases, leaving 6 bases of the junction unmatched.

In this sample, this clonotype turned up many times. The CDR3 sequence is CASSPGQGVDTIYF. The DNA for the CDR3 is TGTGCCAGCAGCCCGGGACAGGGGGTTGACACCATATATTTT. This chain connects TRBV7-2 to TRBJ1-3; 11 bases agree with TRBD1. The CDR3 loop spans 14 amino acids. Germline V lookup: CDR1 SGHTA, CDR2 FQGNSA. After removal of 5 bases from V and 8 bases from J, the junction contained 5 bases not matched to a gene.

The rearrangement joins TRBV7-8 to TRBJ1-2; D perhaps matches TRBD1 (6 bases). The germline V and J ends were trimmed by 1 base and 4 bases, with 10 bases remaining between them. The CDR3 sequence is 14 residues long. From germline, CDR1 is SGHVS and CDR2 FQNEAQ. CDR3 in DNA: TGTGCCAGCAGCTTAGACAGGGCCTCCTATGGCTACACCTTC. The encoded protein is CASSLDRASYGYTF. Together with reference TRBV7-8 and TRBJ1-2, the CDR3 gives the full variable domain: GAGVSQSPRYKVAKRGQDVALRCDPISGHVSLFWYQQALGQGPEFLTYFQNEAQLDKSGLPSDRFFAERPEGSVSTLKIQRTQQEDSAVYLCASSLDRASYGYTFGSGTRLTVV.

This clonotype showed up just a few times. The chain joins TRBV12-3 or TRBV12-4 to TRBJ1-1; D gene ambiguous. This CDR3 is built from 15 residues. Trimming took 7 bases from V and 0 from J, leaving 15 bases between them. In DNA, the CDR3 is TGTGCCAGCACTCTTGATGGAGCGGTGAACACTGAAGCTTTCTTT. This codes for CASTLDGAVNTEAFF.

This clonotype was counted between two and nine times. This sequence joins TRBV3-1 and TRBJ2-3; the match to TRBD2 covers 11 bases. The CDR3 is 16 amino acids. The J segment lost 6 bases and the V segment lost 0 bases, leaving 5 bases of the junction unmatched. Looked up from germline, CDR1 is LGHDT and CDR2 is YNNKEL (reference sequence). Here the CDR3 DNA reads TGTGCCAGCAGCCAAGAGCCTAGCGGGGGGACGGATACGCAGTATTTT. Protein sequence: CASSQEPSGGTDTQYF.